A selection of T cell receptor beta chains follows, all from one sample in a study of T-cell reconstitution after alpha-beta-depleted transplantation in children. TCRdb passed the PCR reads through MiXCR, listing each CDR3 protein once. The top ten hold 30% to 40% of the sample, which has about 610,000 distinct CDR3 sequences, 25% to 30% seen once. Sequenced material: PBMCs, taken before TCRalphabeta/CD19-depleted stem cell transplant. Receptors were obtained from a boy in the first two years of life with Wiskott-Aldrich syndrome, due to receive a stem cell transplant. Each CDR3 is given with its conserved first and last residue. Size is stated for part of the rows, as once, few or many counts, or as a class when the clone is expanded.

j_gene	v_gene	abundance	CDR3aa
TRBJ2-1	TRBV14	NA	CASSAIQGASFDEQFF
TRBJ1-1	TRBV7-2	few	CASSLGDGGPEAFF
TRBJ1-2	TRBV11-1	NA	CASSHGQSGYTF
TRBJ2-4	TRBV5-1	NA	CASSLWGSGREAKNIQYF
TRBJ2-1	TRBV2	NA	CASSRLAGGRNNEQFF
TRBJ1-5	TRBV7-9	NA	CASSRDRVQSNQPQHF
TRBJ2-7	TRBV30	few	CAWPNKVYEQYF
TRBJ2-6	TRBV2	few	CASSVAGHSGANVLTF
TRBJ1-1	TRBV5-1	few	CASSLGRGRSEAFF
TRBJ2-7	TRBV5-6	NA	CASSRATGTYEQYF
TRBJ1-1	TRBV2	few	CASSGDINTEAFF
TRBJ2-3	TRBV7-8	few	CASSTRRWQTADTQYF
TRBJ1-3	TRBV5-1	NA	CASSLAGISGNTIYF
TRBJ2-1	TRBV10-3	NA	CAISDRGLLLNNEQFF
TRBJ2-1	TRBV9	few	CASSVERAGSGLNEQFF
TRBJ2-3	TRBV12-3/TRBV12-4	few	CASSPWASGADTQYF
TRBJ1-1	TRBV27	few	CASSDSLGAEAFF
TRBJ2-7	TRBV29-1	NA	CSVEYGGYEQYF
TRBJ1-6	TRBV7-2	NA	CASSFQGANSPLHF
TRBJ2-7	TRBV5-1	few	CASSMDWGRTIYEQYF
TRBJ2-2	TRBV20-1	NA	CSARDTLAGELNTGDLFF
TRBJ2-7	TRBV12-3/TRBV12-4	NA	CASSFSRGTGSYEQYF
TRBJ2-1	TRBV9	NA	CASSVGGLAGGKGEQFF
TRBJ1-2	TRBV27	many	CASSPDRGYGYTF
TRBJ2-1	TRBV10-3	few	CAISPAGKRTYNEQFF
TRBJ2-5	TRBV10-3	NA	CAISGDPSRETQYF
TRBJ2-1	TRBV5-1	few	CASRLPSSYNEQFF
TRBJ1-5	TRBV27	NA	CASSRVTGGGQPQHF
TRBJ1-1	TRBV4-2	NA	CASSQDPRERAFF
TRBJ2-1	TRBV27	NA	CASSFRDSAYNEQFF
TRBJ2-1	TRBV20-1	NA	CSAFTIIEGGGEREQFF
TRBJ2-1	TRBV19	few	CASSIGWGRALHEQFF
TRBJ2-1	TRBV29-1	NA	CSVGGLAGYFEQFF
TRBJ1-1	TRBV5-1	NA	CASSWGTGGVNTEAFF
TRBJ1-2	TRBV30	NA	CAWDRDHGYTF
TRBJ2-7	TRBV28	few	CASSLFKGQGSEQYF
TRBJ2-3	TRBV20-1	few	CSAEERERLTDTQYF
TRBJ2-7	TRBV9	few	CASSVEPMTYEQYF
TRBJ2-6	TRBV12-3/TRBV12-4	few	CASSSTTSSGANVLTF
TRBJ2-3	TRBV27	NA	CASSLFRLAGVADTQYF
TRBJ2-1	TRBV5-1	NA	CASSLSASGPSSYNEQFF